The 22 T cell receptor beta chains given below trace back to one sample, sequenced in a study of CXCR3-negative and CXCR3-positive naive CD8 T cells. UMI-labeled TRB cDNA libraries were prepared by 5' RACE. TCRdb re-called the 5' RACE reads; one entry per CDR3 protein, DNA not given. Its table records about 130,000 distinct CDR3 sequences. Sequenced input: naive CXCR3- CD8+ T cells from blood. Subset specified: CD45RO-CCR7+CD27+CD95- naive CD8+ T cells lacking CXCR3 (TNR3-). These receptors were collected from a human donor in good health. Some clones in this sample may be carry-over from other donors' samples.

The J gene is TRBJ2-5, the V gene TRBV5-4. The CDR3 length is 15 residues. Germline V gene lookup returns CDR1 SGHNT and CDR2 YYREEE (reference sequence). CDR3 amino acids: CASSLEDGNQETQYF.

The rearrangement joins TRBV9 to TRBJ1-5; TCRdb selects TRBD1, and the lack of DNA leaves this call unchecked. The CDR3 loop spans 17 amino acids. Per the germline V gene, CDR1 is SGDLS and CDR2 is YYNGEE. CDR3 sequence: CASSVVRDSEGNQPQHF.

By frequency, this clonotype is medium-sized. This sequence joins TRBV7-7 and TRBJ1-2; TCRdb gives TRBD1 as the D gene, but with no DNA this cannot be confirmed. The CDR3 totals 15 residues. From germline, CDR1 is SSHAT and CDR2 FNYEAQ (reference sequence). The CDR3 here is CASSVPGQGDYGYTF.

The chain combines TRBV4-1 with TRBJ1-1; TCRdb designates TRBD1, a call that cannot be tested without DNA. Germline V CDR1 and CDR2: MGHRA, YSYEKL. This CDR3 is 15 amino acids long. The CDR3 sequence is CASSQEDRQTDEAFF.

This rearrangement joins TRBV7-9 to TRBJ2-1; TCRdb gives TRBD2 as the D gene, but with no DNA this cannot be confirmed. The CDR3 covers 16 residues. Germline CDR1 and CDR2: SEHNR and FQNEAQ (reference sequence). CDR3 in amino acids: CASSSRLAGLWNEQFF.

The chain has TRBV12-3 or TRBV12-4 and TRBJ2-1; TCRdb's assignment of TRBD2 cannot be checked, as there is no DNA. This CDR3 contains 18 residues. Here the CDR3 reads CASTGSGPIFSSYNEQFF.

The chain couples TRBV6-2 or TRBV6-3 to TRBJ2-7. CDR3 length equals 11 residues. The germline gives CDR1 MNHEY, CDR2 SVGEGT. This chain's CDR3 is CASSSSREQYF.

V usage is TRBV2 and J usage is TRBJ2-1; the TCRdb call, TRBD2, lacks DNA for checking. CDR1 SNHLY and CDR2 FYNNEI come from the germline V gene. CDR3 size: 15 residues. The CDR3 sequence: CASSEVGPSGDEQFF.

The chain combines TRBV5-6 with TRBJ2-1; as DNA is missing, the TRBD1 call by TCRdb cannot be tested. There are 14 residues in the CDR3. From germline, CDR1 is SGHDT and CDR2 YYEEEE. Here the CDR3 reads CASSPRTGWNEQFF.

The CDR3: CASSIDSGLGWQFF. V usage is TRBV19 and J usage is TRBJ2-1; the D call from TCRdb, TRBD2, cannot be confirmed without DNA. The length of the CDR3 is 14 residues. Looked up from germline, CDR1 is LNHDA and CDR2 is SQIVND (reference sequence).

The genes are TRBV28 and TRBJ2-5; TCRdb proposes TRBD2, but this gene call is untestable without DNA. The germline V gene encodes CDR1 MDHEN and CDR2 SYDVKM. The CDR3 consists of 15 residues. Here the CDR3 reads CASSLSSGLRETQYF.

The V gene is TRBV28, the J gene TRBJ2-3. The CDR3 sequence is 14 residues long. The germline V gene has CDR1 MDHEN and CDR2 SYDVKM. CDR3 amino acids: CASRRGLAPDTQYF. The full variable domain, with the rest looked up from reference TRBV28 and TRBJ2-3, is DVKVTQSSRYLVKRTGEKVFLECVQDMDHENMFWYRQDPGLGLRLIYFSYDVKMKEKGDIPEGYSVSREKKERFSLILESASTNQTSMYLCASRRGLAPDTQYFGPGTRLTVL.

CDR3 residues: CASSPRGAAVSNEQFF. This chain links TRBV7-9 with TRBJ2-1; the TRBD1 assignment by TCRdb is unverifiable without DNA. Germline V lookup: CDR1 SEHNR, CDR2 FQNEAQ (reference sequence). The CDR3 covers 16 residues.

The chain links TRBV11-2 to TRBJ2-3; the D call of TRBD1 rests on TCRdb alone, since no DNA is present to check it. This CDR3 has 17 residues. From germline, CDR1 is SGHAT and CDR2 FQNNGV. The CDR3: CASSLVLQGADRDTQYF.

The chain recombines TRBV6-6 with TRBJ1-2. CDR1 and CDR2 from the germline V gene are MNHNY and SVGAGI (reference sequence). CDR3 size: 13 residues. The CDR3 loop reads CASSYGALYGYTF.

CDR3 amino acids: CASSYLPYSNQPQHF. This rearrangement joins TRBV6-2 or TRBV6-3 to TRBJ1-5. This CDR3 has 15 residues. Germline V gene sequence: CDR1 MNHEY, CDR2 SVGEGT.

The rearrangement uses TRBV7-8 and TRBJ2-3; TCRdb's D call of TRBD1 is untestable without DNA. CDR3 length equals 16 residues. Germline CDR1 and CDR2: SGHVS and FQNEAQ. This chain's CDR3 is CASSMTTGSYTDTQYF.

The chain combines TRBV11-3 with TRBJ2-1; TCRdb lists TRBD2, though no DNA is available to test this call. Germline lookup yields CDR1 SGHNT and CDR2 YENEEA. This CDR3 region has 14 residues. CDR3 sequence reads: CASSEQGGQETQYF.

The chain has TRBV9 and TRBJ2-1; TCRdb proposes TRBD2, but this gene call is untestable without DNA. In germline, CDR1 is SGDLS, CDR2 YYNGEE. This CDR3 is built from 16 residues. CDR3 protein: CASSSPEDYTNNEQFF.

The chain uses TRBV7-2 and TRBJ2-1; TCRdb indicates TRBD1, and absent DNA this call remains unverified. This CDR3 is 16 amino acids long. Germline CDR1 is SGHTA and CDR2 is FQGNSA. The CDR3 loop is CASSSGGGGSYNEQFF.

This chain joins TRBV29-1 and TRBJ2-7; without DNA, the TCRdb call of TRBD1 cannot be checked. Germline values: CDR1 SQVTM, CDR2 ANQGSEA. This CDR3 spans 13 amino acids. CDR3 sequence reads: CSARGERTYEQYF.

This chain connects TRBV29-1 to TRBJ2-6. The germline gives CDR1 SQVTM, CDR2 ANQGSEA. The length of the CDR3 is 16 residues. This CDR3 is CSVALADPIGANVLTF.